This T cell receptor (beta chain) was sequenced during a study of T cell responses to AZD1222 COVID-19 vaccine. Findings and limits, study-wide: Recipients of AZD1222 seropositive at baseline numbered only six or seven.

The CDR3 has 13 amino acids. From germline, CDR1 is SGHNT and CDR2 YYREEE (reference sequence). J was trimmed by 10 bases and V by 4 bases; bases with no gene match: 6. The data were produced by immunoSEQ multiplex PCR, yet TCRdb's version contains in-frame clones alone and is incomplete. The table shows over 50,000 clones, with approximately 88% occurring only once. The count of this clone is one. The target antigen is unknown. Sequenced material: peripheral blood, taken on day 0 of AZD1222 vaccination. V and J are TRBV5-4 and TRBJ1-1; TRBD1 matches at 11 bases. The sequence derives from an adult in good health. CDR3 sequence (DNA): TGTGCCAGCAGCCCGGACAGGGGGCGAGTAGCTTTCTTT. Translated: CASSPDRGRVAFF.